Listed below are T cell receptor beta chains from one sample, sequenced in a study of T cells in Graves' hyperthyroidism and ophthalmopathy. One entry per CDR3 protein, called by TCRdb with MiXCR from the multiplex PCR reads. The sample lists 200,000 to 250,000 distinct CDR3 sequences, over 15% occurring once. Sequences were obtained from blood. The receptors stem from a woman between 18 and 30 years old with Graves' ophthalmopathy. CDR3s include the opening cysteine and the closing phenylalanine or tryptophan. A D gene is named only where the DNA matches it firmly. The listing skips clone size in some rows; elsewhere it reads once, few, many or a size class.

TRBJ2-5	14	.	TRBV5-8	many	TGTGCCAGCAGCTTTTATGGGGGCTGGGAGACCCAGTACTTC	CASSFYGGWETQYF
TRBJ2-7	14	.	TRBV28	many	TGTGCCAGCAGTTCCGACTCGACAGGGAGGGGACAGTACTTC	CASSSDSTGRGQYF
TRBJ2-5	14	TRBD1	TRBV13	many	TGTGCCAGCAGCCTAGGGGGCTTTGGGGAGACCCAGTACTTC	CASSLGGFGETQYF
TRBJ2-7	13	TRBD1	TRBV29-1	few	TGCAGCGTTGAGACTCGGGACAGCTACGAGCAGTACTTC	CSVETRDSYEQYF
TRBJ2-5	12	TRBD2	TRBV6-1	.	TGTGCCAGTACTAATCTAGCGGGGGCCCAGTACTTC	CASTNLAGAQYF
TRBJ1-5	15	.	TRBV6-1	many	TGTGCCAGCAGTGAGCGACTTGGTCGCAATCAGCCCCAGCATTTT	CASSERLGRNQPQHF
TRBJ2-1	13	.	TRBV29-1	many	TGCAGCACCCGGGACTTCTCCTACAATGAGCAGTTCTTC	CSTRDFSYNEQFF
TRBJ1-1	14	.	TRBV20-1	many	TGCAGTGCTTCCCAGACTGGACCTGGGACTGAAGCTTTCTTT	CSASQTGPGTEAFF
TRBJ2-3	15	TRBD1	TRBV29-1	.	TGCAGCGTTGCCCTTGGACAGGGGGCAAAGGATACGCAGTATTTT	CSVALGQGAKDTQYF
TRBJ2-1	12	.	TRBV20-1	many	TGCAGTGCTAGAGATCTCGGAGTTGAGCAGTTCTTC	CSARDLGVEQFF
TRBJ1-2	14	.	TRBV28	many	TGTGCCAGCAGTTTATTGACAGATAACTATGGCTACACCTTC	CASSLLTDNYGYTF
TRBJ2-7	16	TRBD1	TRBV27	many	TGTGCCAGCAGTTCATACCCGAGGACAGGGTCCTACGAGCAGTACTTC	CASSSYPRTGSYEQYF
TRBJ2-2	20	TRBD2	TRBV10-3	many	TGTGCCATCAGTGACGGGACTAGCGGGGGCCTCTACGCGAACACCGGGGAGCTGTTTTTT	CAISDGTSGGLYANTGELFF
TRBJ2-1	13	.	TRBV28	.	TGTGCCAGCAGCTCCCGGGGCCCGGATGAGCAGTTCTTC	CASSSRGPDEQFF
TRBJ2-1	18	.	TRBV6-1	many	TGTGCCAGCAGTGATCGGTCTCACCTAGGACTGACGATCAATGAGCAGTTCTTC	CASSDRSHLGLTINEQFF
TRBJ2-5	15	.	TRBV11-2	.	TGTGCCAGCAGCGCCCACCCGAGGTACCAAGAGACCCAGTACTTC	CASSAHPRYQETQYF
TRBJ2-2	14	.	TRBV19	.	TGTGCCAGTAGTAGGGATAGTAACACCGGGGAGCTGTTTTTT	CASSRDSNTGELFF
TRBJ1-4	14	.	TRBV2	many	TGTGCCAGCAGTGACGGCAGGGTAGCTGAAAAACTGTTTTTT	CASSDGRVAEKLFF
TRBJ1-2	15	TRBD1	TRBV30	many	TGTGCCTGGGGTGTAGACAGCCACAGGGGCTATGGCTACACCTTC	CAWGVDSHRGYGYTF
TRBJ2-1	13	TRBD1	TRBV7-9	many	TGTGCCACCCGCTTCGACAGGGGCGATGAGCAGTTCTTC	CATRFDRGDEQFF
TRBJ1-3	15	.	TRBV2	many	TGTGCCAGCACCTCGGCGGAGAACTCTGGAAACACCATATATTTT	CASTSAENSGNTIYF
TRBJ1-5	15	.	TRBV2	many	TGTGCCAGCAGTGAAGCGCTTCGGAGGGATCAGCCCCAGCATTTT	CASSEALRRDQPQHF
TRBJ1-3	13	.	TRBV19	few	TGTGCCACCGAAGCGGGACATAGAAACACCATATATTTT	CATEAGHRNTIYF
TRBJ2-3	19	TRBD2	TRBV3-1	few	TGTGCCAGCAGCCAAGAAACGGCCACTAGCGGGAGGGCCTTGGATACGCAGTATTTT	CASSQETATSGRALDTQYF
TRBJ2-1	11	.	TRBV12-3/TRBV12-4	many	TGTGCCAGCAGTTTCGGCGATTCCCAGTTCTTC	CASSFGDSQFF
TRBJ1-2	13	TRBD1	TRBV28	many	TGTGCCAGCAGTTTATCCTACAGGGGCGGCTACACCTTC	CASSLSYRGGYTF
TRBJ2-1	17	TRBD1	TRBV5-8	.	TGTGCCAGCAGCTTGGTCGGGACAGGGACTATTTACAATGAGCAGTTCTTC	CASSLVGTGTIYNEQFF
TRBJ2-2	13	.	TRBV5-8	.	TGTGCCAGCAGCTTGGCAGGGATGGGGGAGCTGTTTTTT	CASSLAGMGELFF
TRBJ1-1	13	TRBD1	TRBV7-2	many	TGTGCCAGCAGCCCCTACGATAACAGGGGAGCTTTCTTT	CASSPYDNRGAFF
TRBJ2-7	12	TRBD2	TRBV20-1	.	TGCAGTGGGACTAGCGGGTACAGCGAGCAGTACTTC	CSGTSGYSEQYF
TRBJ2-1	14	.	TRBV29-1	many	TGCAGCGTTGTGCGGGACCATAACGCCAATGAGCAGTTCTTC	CSVVRDHNANEQFF
TRBJ2-2	13	.	TRBV20-1	many	TGCAGTGCGGACCGATATGGCACCGGGGAGCTGTTTTTT	CSADRYGTGELFF
TRBJ2-1	15	.	TRBV7-9	many	TGTGCCAGCAGCTCCCTTGGGGGGGCGGGGAATGAGCAGTTCTTC	CASSSLGGAGNEQFF
TRBJ2-1	19	TRBD2	TRBV9	many	TGTGCCAGCAGCGTAGGGACTAGCGGTTACGCCAGCTCCTACAATGAGCAGTTCTTC	CASSVGTSGYASSYNEQFF
TRBJ2-5	13	.	TRBV4-1	many	TGCGCCAGCAGCCTACAGGGTTTTGAGACCCAGTACTTC	CASSLQGFETQYF
TRBJ1-2	15	.	TRBV28	many	TGTGCCAGCAGCCGCAGCGGAGGAAGACAATATGGCTACACCTTC	CASSRSGGRQYGYTF
TRBJ2-7	13	.	TRBV7-8	many	TGTGCCAGCAGCCTCCGACAGTCCTACGAGCAGTACTTC	CASSLRQSYEQYF
TRBJ2-1	14	TRBD2	TRBV9	many	TGTGCCAGCAGTGTAGCGGGAGGGCCGGATGAGCAGTTCTTC	CASSVAGGPDEQFF
TRBJ2-5	14	.	TRBV29-1	many	TGCAGCGCCAAACGGTCGGGGGCTGAAGAGACCCAGTACTTC	CSAKRSGAEETQYF
TRBJ1-4	15	TRBD1	TRBV6-5	.	TGTGCCAGCAGTTACTACGGACAGGGGGGAGAAAAACTGTTTTTT	CASSYYGQGGEKLFF
TRBJ2-3	18	TRBD2	TRBV3-1	many	TGTGCCAGCAGTCAGGACGTGGTAGCGGGGGGGAACACAGATACGCAGTATTTT	CASSQDVVAGGNTDTQYF
TRBJ2-2	15	.	TRBV6-4	many	TGTGCCAGCAGTGATGCGGACAGGAACACCGGGGAGCTGTTTTTT	CASSDADRNTGELFF